Shown below are 17 T cell receptor beta chains from a single sample sequenced in a study of blood T cell repertoires in COVID-19. TCRdb's table, derived via immunoSEQ multiplex PCR, lists solely in-frame clones and lacks some. The sample contains about 230,000 clones, about 85% of which appear only once. Sequences were obtained from PBMCs or T cells enriched from blood (not recorded which). All receptors derive from a man under 40 who had recovered from COVID-19.

The V call is TRBV29-1, the J call TRBJ1-3; TRBD1 might be the D (6 bases). V was clipped by 2 bases and J by 0 bases, with 17 bases between them. The CDR3 length is 17 residues. The germline gives CDR1 SQVTM, CDR2 ANQGSEA. CDR3 loop: CSVEKRTVSGSGNTIYF. In DNA, the CDR3 is TGCAGCGTTGAAAAGCGGACAGTCTCCGGCTCTGGAAACACCATATATTTT. The whole variable domain, remainder taken from reference TRBV29-1 and TRBJ1-3, is SAVISQKPSRDICQRGTSLTIQCQVDSQVTMMFWYRQQPGQSLTLIATANQGSEATYESGFVIDKFPISRPNLTFSTLTVSNMSPEDSSIYLCSVEKRTVSGSGNTIYFGEGSWLTVV.

The chain joins TRBV6-4 to TRBJ1-2; no firm D call. The CDR3 is 15 residues long. Germline lookup yields CDR1 MRHNA and CDR2 SNTAGT. Trimming left V 0 bases short and J 4 bases short, with 12 bases between. CDR3 in amino acids: CASSDSTDTSYGYTF. CDR3 DNA sequence: TGTGCCAGCAGTGACTCAACCGACACCTCCTATGGCTACACCTTC.

The genes are TRBV28 and TRBJ1-1; D is uncertain. CDR1 is MDHEN and CDR2 is SYDVKM in the germline V gene. The ends were cut back, 4 bases at V and 8 bases at J, with 8 bases in the middle. The CDR3 extends over 11 amino acids. CDR3 nucleotides: TGTGCCAGCAGTTCCCTTCCCGAAGCTTTCTTT. Protein: CASSSLPEAFF.

The genes are TRBV6-2 or TRBV6-3 and TRBJ1-2; 8 positions agree with TRBD1. The germline gives CDR1 MNHEY, CDR2 SVGEGT. The CDR3 is 14 residues long. The J segment lost 3 bases and the V segment lost 6 bases, leaving 6 bases of the junction unmatched. As DNA, the CDR3 is TGTGCCAGCAGCCCCAGGGGGCGAGACTATGGCTACACCTTC. Residues: CASSPRGRDYGYTF.

The gene calls are TRBV6-9 and TRBJ1-6; unclear D gene. Trimming removed 11 bases from V and 8 bases from J, with 22 bases in between. Looked up from germline, CDR1 is MNHGY and CDR2 is SVAAGI. The CDR3 spans 15 residues. The CDR3 DNA reads as TGTGCCCCTAACAGCTTTCCGCACCGATATTCACCCCTCCACTTT. Protein product: CAPNSFPHRYSPLHF.

This chain joins TRBV5-1 and TRBJ2-2; D is perhaps TRBD1 (5 bases). This CDR3 spans 15 amino acids. Trimming shortened V by 1 base and J by 3 bases, and 10 bases separated the two germline ends. From germline, CDR1 is SGHRS and CDR2 YFSETQ. In DNA, the CDR3 is TGCGCCAGCAGCTTGAGGGGTTGGGACACCGGGGAGCTGTTTTTT. Its translation: CASSLRGWDTGELFF.

The gene calls are TRBV7-6 and TRBJ2-2; a weak D match, TRBD1 (5 bases). CDR3 length equals 17 residues. Trimming pared 2 bases from V and 0 bases from J, leaving 13 bases between. CDR1 and CDR2 from the germline V gene are SGHVS and FNYEAQ. The CDR3 DNA is TGTGCCAGCAGCTTAAGTTTAGACAGCACGAACACCGGGGAGCTGTTTTTT. Its translation: CASSLSLDSTNTGELFF.

This sequence joins TRBV27 and TRBJ1-2, with 11 bases identical to TRBD1. V lost 6 bases and J lost 4; bases outside the gene matches: 10. This CDR3 comprises 16 residues. Germline V lookup: CDR1 MNHEY, CDR2 SMNVEV (reference sequence). In DNA, the CDR3 is TGTGCCAGCAGCCCCGGGACAGGGGGGTTAGGCTATGGCTACACCTTC. This translates into CASSPGTGGLGYGYTF.

V gene TRBV28 combines with J gene TRBJ1-5, with unresolved D. Germline lookup yields CDR1 MDHEN and CDR2 SYDVKM. Trimming cost V 8 bases and J 2 bases, with 19 bases left between them. The CDR3 is made up of 16 amino acids. The CDR3 spells CASYTQGSGGNQPQHF. Written as DNA, the CDR3 is TGTGCCAGCTACACTCAAGGGAGTGGGGGCAATCAGCCCCAGCATTTT.

This chain joins TRBV25-1 and TRBJ2-7, with D perhaps matching TRBD1 (6 bases). This CDR3 spans 15 amino acids. V was shortened by 6 bases and J by 5 bases, with 20 bases between the two germline ends. Germline CDR1 reads MGHDK; CDR2 reads SYGVNS. The CDR3 region is CASSPPGTKENEQYF. CDR3 nucleotide sequence: TGTGCCAGCAGCCCACCGGGGACAAAGGAAAACGAGCAGTACTTC.

The rearrangement uses TRBV7-9 and TRBJ1-1; D remains ambiguous. Germline V gives CDR1 SEHNR, CDR2 FQNEAQ (reference sequence). Trimming removed 2 bases at V and 2 bases at J, with 15 bases between. CDR3 length equals 16 residues. CDR3 coding DNA: TGTGCCAGCAGCTTATATGGAGGAGGAGAAAACACTGAAGCTTTCTTT. The encoded protein is CASSLYGGGENTEAFF.

The chain combines TRBV14 with TRBJ2-7; D is ambiguous. This CDR3 has 12 residues. Trimming cost V 4 bases and J 1 base, with 5 bases left between them. Per germline, CDR1 SGHDN and CDR2 FVKESK. Here the CDR3 DNA reads TGTGCCAGCAGCCCGTCTTCCTACGAGCAGTACTTC. Protein: CASSPSSYEQYF.

The chain employs TRBV6-5 and TRBJ2-7; D is undetermined. In germline, CDR1 is MNHEY, CDR2 SVGAGI. Trimming removed 11 bases at V and 9 bases at J, with 23 bases between. This CDR3 contains 13 residues. The CDR3 nucleotides read TGTGCCCCCGACCCTCCCCCCCCAAGCGTGCAGTACTTC. Translated: CAPDPPPPSVQYF.

The chain couples TRBV11-3 to TRBJ2-5; 7 nucleotides align to TRBD2. CDR3 length: 17 residues. J lost 2 bases, V lost 1 base, and 10 bases had no gene match. Germline V gene data show CDR1 as SGHNT and CDR2 as YENEEA. The CDR3 protein is CASSLGGSSGGQETQYF. CDR3 nucleotide sequence: TGTGCCAGCAGCTTAGGGGGTAGTTCGGGGGGTCAAGAGACCCAGTACTTC.

The gene calls are TRBV10-1 and TRBJ2-3; D might be TRBD2 (5 bases). This CDR3 has 13 residues. V dropped 5 bases and J dropped 2 bases, with 8 bases sitting between them. The germline V gene has CDR1 WNHNN and CDR2 SYGVQD (reference sequence). CDR3 DNA sequence: TGCGCCAGCAGTCGGGAACACACAGATACGCAGTATTTT. This encodes CASSREHTDTQYF.

The V call is TRBV4-3, the J call TRBJ1-5, with D possibly matching TRBD1 (6 bases). CDR1 and CDR2 (germline): LGHNA, YSLEER. The CDR3 is made up of 14 amino acids. V was pared by 0 bases and J by 5 bases, with 8 bases between. CDR3 coding DNA: TGCGCCAGCAGCCAAGATCCAGGGGATCAGCCCCAGCATTTT. Its protein product is CASSQDPGDQPQHF.

The chain joins TRBV19 to TRBJ2-5; perhaps TRBD2 as D (5 bases). Trimming cost V 2 bases and J 5 bases, with 9 bases left between them. The CDR3 runs to 13 residues. The germline gives CDR1 LNHDA, CDR2 SQIVND (reference sequence). The CDR3 loop reads CASSISGFETQYF. As DNA, the CDR3 is TGTGCCAGTAGTATATCGGGATTCGAGACCCAGTACTTC. Together with reference TRBV19 and TRBJ2-5, the CDR3 gives the full variable domain: DGGITQSPKYLFRKEGQNVTLSCEQNLNHDAMYWYRQDPGQGLRLIYYSQIVNDFQKGDIAEGYSVSREKKESFPLTVTSAQKNPTAFYLCASSISGFETQYFGPGTRLLVL.